The rows below give T cell receptor beta chains drawn from one sample of a study of T cells in Graves' hyperthyroidism and ophthalmopathy. TCRdb re-derived calls from the multiplex PCR reads in MiXCR, one entry per CDR3 protein. This sample has over 350,000 distinct CDR3 sequences, with roughly an eighth found just once. Specimen: blood. The source of these receptors is a man aged 45-60 years with Graves' ophthalmopathy. CDR3s include the opening cysteine and the closing phenylalanine or tryptophan. Each record gives: D gene, J gene, V gene, clone size, CDR3 DNA, CDR3 protein. The D gene is left open where the match is weak. Part of the rows lack a size; the others show once, few, many or a class for expanded clones.

-,TRBJ1-2,TRBV2,-,TGTGCCAGCAGTGAACAGGGCTCCAACTATGGCTACACCTTC,CASSEQGSNYGYTF
-,TRBJ2-4,TRBV10-2,-,TGCGCCACCGTTGGCGGTGAACTAGCCAAAAACATTCAGTACTTC,CATVGGELAKNIQYF
-,TRBJ2-1,TRBV28,-,TGTGCCAGCTTTACTAGCTTCAATGAGCAGTTCTTC,CASFTSFNEQFF
-,TRBJ1-6,TRBV3-1,many,TGTGCCAGCAGCCAAGATTCCGGGCTCACCCTCCACTTT,CASSQDSGLTLHF
-,TRBJ2-2,TRBV20-1,few,TGCAGTGCTCGGGGAGGACAGGAACACGCGAACACCGGGGAGCTGTTTTTT,CSARGGQEHANTGELFF
TRBD1,TRBJ1-2,TRBV20-1,many,TGCAGTGCGAAGCAACCCGGGACAGGCATCTATGGCTACACCTTC,CSAKQPGTGIYGYTF
-,TRBJ2-3,TRBV3-1,many,TGTGCCAGCAGCCAAGTAACAAACACAGATACGCAGTATTTT,CASSQVTNTDTQYF
-,TRBJ1-5,TRBV19,few,TGTGCCAGTAGTTTCAGTCCCAATCAGCCCCAGCATTTT,CASSFSPNQPQHF
TRBD2,TRBJ2-3,TRBV20-1,many,TGCAGTGCTAGAGTTAGCGGGATCACAGATACGCAGTATTTT,CSARVSGITDTQYF
-,TRBJ1-5,TRBV20-1,many,TGCAGTGCTGGGGGACGGAGCAATCAGCCCCAGCATTTT,CSAGGRSNQPQHF
TRBD2,TRBJ2-1,TRBV9,many,TGTGCCAGCAGCGTAAACCCGGGGGGCAATGAGCAGTTCTTC,CASSVNPGGNEQFF
-,TRBJ2-5,TRBV19,few,TGTGCCAGTAGTAGAAAAGGACATCAAGAGACCCAGTACTTC,CASSRKGHQETQYF
TRBD1,TRBJ2-5,TRBV13,-,TGTGCCAGCAGCTTAGGGGCGGGCAGGGGGAACCAAGAGACCCAGTACTTC,CASSLGAGRGNQETQYF
-,TRBJ1-6,TRBV30,many,TGTGCCTGGAGTGTACAAATCAATTCACCCCTCCACTTT,CAWSVQINSPLHF
TRBD1,TRBJ1-2,TRBV28,few,TGTGCCAGCAGAGTCGGGACAGGGTTGAACTATGGCTACACCTTC,CASRVGTGLNYGYTF
-,TRBJ2-5,TRBV5-1,-,TGCGCCAGCAGCCAAGCGGCAGGGGCTGAGTTAGAGACCCAGTACTTC,CASSQAAGAELETQYF
-,TRBJ1-6,TRBV12-3/TRBV12-4,many,TGTGCCAGCAGCCTCGGACAGTTTTACTCACCCCTCCACTTT,CASSLGQFYSPLHF
TRBD2,TRBJ2-3,TRBV20-1,many,TGCAGTGCTAGACCCCCCCGGACTAGCGGGAGCACAGATACGCAGTATTTT,CSARPPRTSGSTDTQYF
TRBD1,TRBJ1-5,TRBV15,many,TGTGCCACCAGCCTACGGACAGGGGTGGCTCAGCCCCAGCATTTT,CATSLRTGVAQPQHF
TRBD2,TRBJ2-1,TRBV5-1,many,TGCGCCAGCAGCTTGGGTTCTGGGACTAGCAGTTATAGTGAGCAGTTCTTC,CASSLGSGTSSYSEQFF
-,TRBJ2-1,TRBV27,many,TGTGCCAGCAGCCCCGGTGACTTCCTCTCCTACAATGAGCAGTTCTTC,CASSPGDFLSYNEQFF
TRBD1,TRBJ1-6,TRBV12-3/TRBV12-4,many,TGTGCCAGCAGGGGACAGGAGAGCTCCTATAATTCACCCCTCCACTTT,CASRGQESSYNSPLHF
-,TRBJ2-1,TRBV5-1,many,TGCGCCAGCAGCTTGGTTAGGGCCCTTAACAATGAGCAGTTCTTC,CASSLVRALNNEQFF
-,TRBJ1-1,TRBV12-3/TRBV12-4,many,TGTGCCAGCCGGTCCAGGTTTTTGAATACTGAAGCTTTCTTT,CASRSRFLNTEAFF
TRBD1,TRBJ2-7,TRBV7-8,many,TGTGCCAGCAGTTCTTTAATCCGGGACAGGGCCCCCTACGAGCAGTACTTC,CASSSLIRDRAPYEQYF
-,TRBJ2-7,TRBV20-1,many,TGCAGTGCTAGCCCGGGACCCGACTACGAGCAGTACTTC,CSASPGPDYEQYF
-,TRBJ2-3,TRBV27,many,TGTGCCAGCAGTGTGTCAGATACGCAGTATTTT,CASSVSDTQYF
-,TRBJ1-1,TRBV7-9,few,TGTGCCAGCAGCTTAATGGGGGAATGGATGAACACTGAAGCTTTCTTT,CASSLMGEWMNTEAFF
TRBD1,TRBJ2-7,TRBV28,many,TGTGCCAGCCGTAGTTCCCCGGGACAGGGCTACGGCGAGCAGTACTTC,CASRSSPGQGYGEQYF
-,TRBJ2-2,TRBV20-1,many,TGCAGTGTTTTTGTAGGCGGGGAGCTGTTTTTT,CSVFVGGELFF
TRBD1,TRBJ1-1,TRBV6-1,few,TGTGCCAGCAGCACTCAGGGGGTGAGGACTGAAGCTTTCTTT,CASSTQGVRTEAFF
-,TRBJ1-1,TRBV28,many,TGTGCCAGCAGTTTAGGGGTATCTGAAGCTTTCTTT,CASSLGVSEAFF